This record looks at one T cell receptor (beta chain) sequence and its context. The CDR3 consists of 17 residues. CDR1 SEHNR and CDR2 FQNEAQ come from the germline V gene (reference sequence). The data stem from a study of CXCR3-negative and CXCR3-positive naive CD8 T cells. Via 5' RACE with UMI labels, TRB cDNA libraries were prepared. TCRdb reprocessed the 5' RACE reads, with one entry per CDR3 protein and no DNA. The listing records about 90,000 distinct CDR3 sequences. The sequence came from a human donor in good health. Some clones in this sample may be carry-over from other donors' samples. The specimen was naive CXCR3- CD8+ T cells from blood. Subset meaning: CD45RO-CCR7+CD27+CD95- naive CD8+ T cells lacking CXCR3 (TNR3-). The chain couples TRBV7-9 to TRBJ1-1; TCRdb reports TRBD1, a call that lacks DNA to check it against. The CDR3 sequence: CASSLEGQGPSNTEAFF.